These 30 T cell receptor beta chains originate from one sample sequenced in a study of blood T cell repertoires in COVID-19. TCRdb keeps only in-frame clones here, not all; method: immunoSEQ multiplex PCR. This sample has fewer than 90,000 clones, with about nine tenths found just once. Sample: peripheral blood. The receptors originated from a man aged 25 to 40 with acute or convalescent COVID-19.

The V and J genes are TRBV7-8 and TRBJ2-7, with D tentatively TRBD1 (7 bases). V was trimmed by 0 bases and J by 3 bases, leaving 9 bases between them. This CDR3 has 14 residues. The germline gives CDR1 SGHVS, CDR2 FQNEAQ. CDR3 DNA sequence: TGTGCCAGCAGCTTAGCGCGGGACAGCTACGAGCAGTACTTC. Protein: CASSLARDSYEQYF.

The chain employs TRBV28 and TRBJ1-1, with 7 bases matching TRBD1. The ends lost 4 bases at V and 8 bases at J; junction bases unmatched: 7. The CDR3 extends over 13 amino acids. Germline assignment: CDR1 MDHEN and CDR2 SYDVKM. DNA of the CDR3: TGTGCCAGCAGTTCCTTAGGGGGCATGGAAGCTTTCTTT. Translated, it gives CASSSLGGMEAFF. Supplemented by reference TRBV28 and TRBJ1-1, the full variable domain reads DVKVTQSSRYLVKRTGEKVFLECVQDMDHENMFWYRQDPGLGLRLIYFSYDVKMKEKGDIPEGYSVSREKKERFSLILESASTNQTSMYLCASSSLGGMEAFFGQGTRLTVV.

This rearrangement joins TRBV29-1 to TRBJ2-1; the D gene is possibly TRBD2 (5 bases). CDR3 length equals 13 residues. The germline V and J ends were trimmed by 3 bases and 1 base, with 7 bases remaining between them. The germline CDR1 and CDR2 sequences are SQVTM and ANQGSEA. CDR3 sequence: CSVEGDSYNEQFF. CDR3 coding DNA: TGCAGCGTTGAGGGAGATTCCTACAATGAGCAGTTCTTC.

The gene calls are TRBV15 and TRBJ2-1, with a possible D match to TRBD2 (6 bases). V shed 0 bases and J shed 4 bases, with 10 bases lying between them. The CDR3 consists of 15 residues. Germline CDR1 LNHNV, CDR2 YYDKDF (reference sequence). The CDR3 is CATSRDGSTYNEQFF. DNA of the CDR3: TGTGCCACCAGCAGAGACGGGAGTACGTACAATGAGCAGTTCTTC.

This chain joins TRBV27 and TRBJ2-3; D not resolved. CDR1 and CDR2 (germline): MNHEY, SMNVEV (reference sequence). V lost 2 bases to trimming and J lost 4 bases, with 10 bases between them. The CDR3 totals 14 residues. In nucleotides, the CDR3 is TGTGCCAGCAGTTTAATCCCCAGCGCAGATACGCAGTATTTT. Translating it yields CASSLIPSADTQYF.

This clone has just one count. This chain joins TRBV12-3 or TRBV12-4 and TRBJ2-5; D uncertain. This CDR3 region has 12 residues. Trimming pared 3 bases from V and 5 bases from J, leaving 7 bases between. The CDR3 loop reads CASSFNYETQYF. For the CDR3, the DNA is TGTGCCAGCAGTTTTAACTACGAGACCCAGTACTTC.

The chain carries TRBV7-8 and TRBJ2-7; perhaps TRBD1 as D (6 bases). Trimming pared 1 base from V and 2 bases from J, leaving 12 bases between. This CDR3 has 15 residues. CDR1 and CDR2 from the germline V gene are SGHVS and FQNEAQ. In DNA form, the CDR3 reads TGTGCCAGCAGCTTAGGAAAACAGGGAACCTACGAGCAGTACTTC. Translating it yields CASSLGKQGTYEQYF.

V usage is TRBV11-2 and J usage is TRBJ2-2, with TRBD2 as a possible D gene (5 bases). This CDR3 has 14 amino acids. The V end lost 6 bases, the J end lost 4 bases, and 12 bases lay between the germline ends. In germline, CDR1 is SGHAT, CDR2 FQNNGV. This CDR3 is CASSYDYITGELFF. The CDR3 DNA reads TGTGCCAGCAGTTACGACTATATCACCGGGGAGCTGTTTTTT.

The V gene is TRBV4-1, the J gene TRBJ2-2, with TRBD1 identical over 8 bases. This CDR3 is 15 amino acids long. Germline loops: CDR1 MGHRA, CDR2 YSYEKL. V gave up 1 base and J gave up 7 bases; unmatched junction bases: 5. This chain's CDR3 is CASSQGSGGLGELFF. The CDR3 DNA reads TGCGCCAGCAGCCAAGGGTCAGGGGGCCTCGGGGAGCTGTTTTTT.

The chain links TRBV3-1 (or the pseudogene TRBV3-2) to TRBJ2-1; TRBD2 matches at 9 bases. Losses at the gene ends were 4 bases for V and 8 bases for J; bases not matched to a gene: 18. Germline V gene sequence: CDR1 LGHDT, CDR2 YNNKEL (reference sequence). The length of the CDR3 is 18 residues. The CDR3 region has the DNA TGTGCCAGCAGCCTAAACCCCCCGGGGACTAGCATTGGCGATGAGCAGTTCTTC. Residues: CASSLNPPGTSIGDEQFF.

This chain connects TRBV7-9 to TRBJ2-7; TRBD2 matches at 7 bases. CDR3 length: 15 residues. Trimming at V came to 6 bases and at J to 7 bases, leaving 15 bases not matched to a gene. Looked up from germline, CDR1 is SEHNR and CDR2 is FQNEAQ (reference sequence). The CDR3 sequence: CASRLVGGPMEEQYF. CDR3 nucleotides: TGTGCCAGCAGGCTCGTGGGAGGGCCTATGGAAGAGCAGTACTTC.

This sequence joins TRBV6-6 and TRBJ2-6, with D possibly being TRBD2 (5 bases). Germline CDR1 MNHNY, CDR2 SVGAGI (reference sequence). V shed 6 bases and J shed 0 bases, with 9 bases lying between them. This CDR3 spans 15 amino acids. CDR3 protein: CASREVSSGANVLTF. The CDR3 DNA reads TGTGCCAGCAGGGAGGTATCCTCTGGGGCCAACGTCCTGACTTTC.

The chain combines TRBV5-8 with TRBJ1-5; 7 positions match TRBD1. Germline lookup yields CDR1 SGHTS and CDR2 YDEGEE. This CDR3 has 15 residues. After removal of 4 bases from V and 4 bases from J, the junction contained 8 bases not matched to a gene. The CDR3 DNA is TGTGCCAGCAGCGCGGAGATCAGGGGGAATCAGCCCCAGCATTTT. Encoded protein: CASSAEIRGNQPQHF.

This chain connects TRBV10-1 to TRBJ2-7; possible D gene TRBD2, 6 bases. This CDR3 spans 13 amino acids. Trimming shortened V by 3 bases and J by 5 bases, and 11 bases separated the two germline ends. Germline V lookup: CDR1 WNHNN, CDR2 SYGVQD (reference sequence). CDR3 protein: CASSDPSVHEQYF. The CDR3 DNA sequence: TGCGCCAGCAGTGATCCTAGCGTGCACGAGCAGTACTTC.

This clone was recorded once. V usage is TRBV28 and J usage is TRBJ2-5; 11 bases fit TRBD2. The CDR3 sequence is 14 residues long. With 6 bases clipped from V and 2 bases from J, the junction kept 2 bases outside the gene matches. Per the germline V gene, CDR1 is MDHEN and CDR2 is SYDVKM. The CDR3, as DNA: TGTGCCAGCAGCGTAGCGGGAGGGCAAGAGACCCAGTACTTC. It yields the protein CASSVAGGQETQYF.

This sequence joins TRBV5-4 and TRBJ1-6, with TRBD1 matching over 7 bases. CDR3 length: 14 amino acids. Trimming at V came to 4 bases and at J to 5 bases, leaving 3 bases not matched to a gene. Germline values: CDR1 SGHNT, CDR2 YYREEE (reference sequence). For the CDR3, the DNA is TGTGCCAGCAGCCCTGGGACAGATAATTCACCCCTCCACTTT. It encodes CASSPGTDNSPLHF.

This chain uses TRBV2 with TRBJ2-1; 14 positions agree with TRBD2. Germline CDR1 is SNHLY and CDR2 is FYNNEI. The V gene end was trimmed by 6 bases and the J gene end by 9 bases; junction bases not matched to a gene: 7. CDR3 length: 15 amino acids. The chain's CDR3 is CASRPTSGRAGEQFF. In DNA, the CDR3 is TGTGCCAGCAGACCGACTAGCGGGAGGGCAGGTGAGCAGTTCTTC.

The chain couples TRBV28 to TRBJ2-7, with TRBD1 as a possible D gene (6 bases). The V gene lost 5 bases and the J gene lost 3 bases, with 23 bases spanning the gap. This CDR3 contains 17 residues. The V gene's germline CDR1 is MDHEN and CDR2 SYDVKM. The CDR3 sequence: CASSPYFWGQELYEQYF. The CDR3 bases are TGTGCCAGCAGTCCTTATTTTTGGGGGCAGGAGCTCTACGAGCAGTACTTC.

This clone was observed at least ten times. J is TRBJ1-1 and V is TRBV11-2; D is unclear. With 0 bases removed from V and 0 bases from J, the gap between germline ends came to 11 bases. Looked up from germline, CDR1 is SGHAT and CDR2 is FQNNGV. CDR3 length: 16 residues. CDR3 amino acids: CASSLEMRGMNTEAFF. DNA for the CDR3: TGTGCCAGCAGCTTAGAAATGAGAGGAATGAACACTGAAGCTTTCTTT.

The gene calls are TRBV7-8 and TRBJ2-5; a weak D match, TRBD2 (6 bases). Germline lookup yields CDR1 SGHVS and CDR2 FQNEAQ. This CDR3 is built from 15 residues. Between the trimmed V and J ends, which lost 2 bases and 5 bases, there was a span of 15 bases. The CDR3 loop reads CASSLSSGSVETQYF. In nucleotides, the CDR3 is TGTGCCAGCAGCTTATCCTCCGGGAGTGTGGAGACCCAGTACTTC.

This chain links TRBV7-2 with TRBJ1-1, with 7 bases fitting TRBD1. CDR3 size: 14 residues. The V segment lost 7 bases and the J segment 2 bases; nucleotides outside the gene matches: 7. Per germline, CDR1 SGHTA and CDR2 FQGNSA. CDR3 loop: CASTRDSLNTEAFF. For the CDR3, the DNA is TGTGCCAGCACCCGGGACAGCCTCAACACTGAAGCTTTCTTT.

This clone has a single count. The J gene is TRBJ2-1, the V gene TRBV2; D is undetermined. This CDR3 region has 14 residues. Germline CDR1 SNHLY, CDR2 FYNNEI. Trimming took 8 bases from V and 0 from J, leaving 11 bases between them. The CDR3 spells CASGRRSSYNEQFF. CDR3 in DNA: TGTGCCAGCGGTCGTAGGAGCTCCTACAATGAGCAGTTCTTC.

The chain joins TRBV28 to TRBJ2-7; 10 nucleotides line up with TRBD2. In germline, CDR1 is MDHEN, CDR2 SYDVKM. CDR3 length equals 14 residues. Trimming removed 2 bases from V and 6 bases from J; junction bases left unmatched: 4. The DNA for the CDR3 is TGTGCCAGCAGTTTAGCCCTAGCGGGAGTCGAGCAGTACTTC. The encoded protein is CASSLALAGVEQYF.

The chain links TRBV6-2 or TRBV6-3 to TRBJ2-1; 11 bases align to TRBD2. Unmatched junction bases numbered 8, after V lost 6 bases and J lost 4 bases. The CDR3 length is 16 residues. The germline CDR1 and CDR2 sequences are MNHEY and SVGEGT. The CDR3 DNA follows: TGTGCCAGCAGCAAAAAGGGACTAGCGGTTTACAATGAGCAGTTCTTC. Protein product: CASSKKGLAVYNEQFF.

This clone was counted only a few times. The genes are TRBV9 and TRBJ2-2; no firm D call. Germline CDR1 is SGDLS and CDR2 is YYNGEE. The CDR3 is 14 amino acids. V was clipped by 0 bases and J by 4 bases, with 7 bases between them. CDR3: CASSVGLATGELFF. CDR3 sequence (DNA): TGTGCCAGCAGCGTAGGGCTTGCCACCGGGGAGCTGTTTTTT.

The chain uses TRBV9 and TRBJ1-5; TRBD1 is a possible D gene (6 bases). With 3 bases removed from V and 3 bases from J, the gap between germline ends came to 13 bases. Germline-derived CDR1 and CDR2 are SGDLS and YYNGEE. This CDR3 spans 15 amino acids. CDR3: CASSATQGVNQPQHF. CDR3 in DNA: TGTGCCAGCAGCGCCACACAGGGTGTCAATCAGCCCCAGCATTTT.

The chain is built from TRBV2 and TRBJ2-7, with a possible D match to TRBD2 (6 bases). The CDR3 is 15 residues long. CDR1 is SNHLY, CDR2 FYNNEI, per germline. V lost 6 bases, J lost 0 bases, and 15 bases lay in between. The CDR3 region has the DNA TGTGCCAGCAGGTATCCGGGACTCAGCTCCTACGAGCAGTACTTC. Translation gives CASRYPGLSSYEQYF.

The V call is TRBV5-1, the J call TRBJ2-1; possibly TRBD1 for D (6 bases). Germline values: CDR1 SGHRS, CDR2 YFSETQ. The CDR3 spans 15 residues. The V and J ends lost 3 bases and 2 bases respectively, with 12 bases between them. CDR3 DNA: TGCGCCAGCAGCTATACCGGGACAACCTACAATGAGCAGTTCTTC. Residues: CASSYTGTTYNEQFF.

This clone came up a few times. This chain connects TRBV2 to TRBJ2-1; D is unclear. The V gene lost 5 bases and the J gene lost 0 bases, with 8 bases spanning the gap. Germline V CDR1 and CDR2: SNHLY, FYNNEI. This CDR3 is built from 14 residues. The CDR3 DNA follows: TGTGCCAGCAGTAGCGAGAGCTCCTACAATGAGCAGTTCTTC. It is translated as CASSSESSYNEQFF.

The chain combines TRBV30 with TRBJ1-1; possibly TRBD1 for D (5 bases). Looked up from germline, CDR1 is GTSNPN and CDR2 is SVGIG (reference sequence). The length of the CDR3 is 15 residues. Trimming stripped 0 bases from V and 0 bases from J, with 11 bases between. CDR3 region: CAWSVPGRVNTEAFF. CDR3 DNA: TGTGCCTGGAGTGTACCCGGCAGGGTGAACACTGAAGCTTTCTTT.